The next 28 T cell receptor beta chains were all read from a single sample in a study of molecular identifiers for immune sequencing clone quantification. In TCRdb, the PCR reads were re-called with MiXCR into one record per CDR3 protein. The data contain about 330,000 distinct CDR3 sequences, about a quarter of them singletons. The specimen was naive CD8+ T cells from blood, with Jurkat cell RNA spiked in. Specified subset: FACS-sorted CD8+CD4-CCR7+CD45RA+ naive T cells. Every receptor here comes from a human donor in good health. Some libraries in this study had Jurkat cell RNA spiked in.

The chain has TRBV19 and TRBJ1-2; 7 nucleotides match TRBD1. The germline V gene has CDR1 LNHDA and CDR2 SQIVND (reference sequence). The CDR3 contains 15 residues. The trim removed 5 bases at V and 4 bases at J, leaving 10 bases unmatched. Written as DNA, the CDR3 is TGTGCCAGTAGTCCCTCAGGGGGAGTTAGCTATGGCTACACCTTC. Its translation: CASSPSGGVSYGYTF.

The J gene is TRBJ2-5, the V gene TRBV5-1; TRBD2 matches at 7 bases. The V and J ends lost 4 bases and 1 base, in that order; junction bases with no gene match: 4. The length of the CDR3 is 14 residues. From germline, CDR1 is SGHRS and CDR2 YFSETQ. The CDR3 is CASSTRTSQETQYF. The CDR3, as DNA: TGCGCCAGCAGCACCCGGACTAGCCAAGAGACCCAGTACTTC.

This clonotype has a handful of counts. The chain employs TRBV6-2 or TRBV6-3 and TRBJ2-2, with 7 bases lining up with TRBD2. Germline trimming cut 3 bases from V and 4 bases from J; bases unmatched to any gene: 2. Germline assignment: CDR1 MNHEY and CDR2 SVGEGT. The CDR3 is made up of 14 amino acids. CDR3 protein: CASSYGGGTGELFF. The CDR3 coding sequence is TGTGCCAGCAGTTATGGCGGGGGCACCGGGGAGCTGTTTTTT.

Of note for this clonotype: A read error is possible here, since a much larger clone lies one base away. The V gene is TRBV7-9, the J gene TRBJ2-7, with D tentatively TRBD1 (5 bases). Trimming took off 4 bases at V and 6 bases at J, with 10 bases between the two ends. The CDR3 consists of 12 residues. Germline V gene sequence: CDR1 SEHNR, CDR2 FQNEAQ (reference sequence). This CDR3 is CASSWTRVEQYF. In nucleotides, the CDR3 is TGTGCCAGCAGCTGGACAAGGGTCGAGCAGTACTTC.

V is TRBV6-2 or TRBV6-3 and J is TRBJ2-7; D gene ambiguous. Trimming took off 5 bases at V and 6 bases at J, with 17 bases between the two ends. The CDR3 contains 14 residues. Germline V gene lookup returns CDR1 MNHEY and CDR2 SVGEGT. CDR3 sequence reads: CASSHAEVQVEQYF. CDR3 sequence (DNA): TGTGCCAGCAGTCATGCAGAGGTCCAGGTCGAGCAGTACTTC.

The chain is built from TRBV19 and TRBJ1-5; maybe TRBD1 (6 bases). Per the germline V gene, CDR1 is LNHDA and CDR2 is SQIVND (reference sequence). The V gene lost 3 bases and the J gene lost 2 bases, with 29 bases spanning the gap. This CDR3 comprises 21 residues. Written as DNA, the CDR3 is TGTGCCAGTAGTATCCGTTGGTCCCGAGACAGGTTTAGTGTGGGCAATCAGCCCCAGCATTTT. It encodes CASSIRWSRDRFSVGNQPQHF.

Notes on this clonotype: One end of the junction fails to match germline, which may point to a read error. The V gene is TRBV7-9, the J gene TRBJ1-1; D remains ambiguous. The CDR3 covers 14 residues. From germline, CDR1 is SEHNR and CDR2 FQNEAQ (reference sequence). The chain's CDR3 is CVSSLYGLNTEAFF. The DNA of the CDR3 is TGTGTCAGCAGCTTATACGGACTGAACACTGAAGCTTTCTTT.

This clonotype has a handful of counts. This chain joins TRBV27 and TRBJ2-5; a possible D gene is TRBD1 (7 bases). This CDR3 comprises 14 residues. CDR1 is MNHEY and CDR2 is SMNVEV in the germline V gene (reference sequence). V lost 5 bases and J 6 bases, leaving 16 bases between the germline ends. CDR3 coding DNA: TGTGCCAGCAGTCCAGGAGGGGGCACCAAGACCCAGTACTTC. It is translated as CASSPGGGTKTQYF.

To note about this clonotype: A read error is likely, as this CDR3 ends without the conserved phenylalanine or tryptophan. V usage is TRBV7-9 and J usage is TRBJ2-3; 12 bases fit TRBD1. The ends lost 5 bases at V and 4 bases at J; junction bases unmatched: 10. CDR1 is SEHNR and CDR2 is FQNEAQ in the germline V gene (reference sequence). The CDR3 extends over 17 amino acids. The CDR3, as DNA: TGTGCCAGCAGCCAGCCCCGGGACAGGGGGCCATCAGATACGCAGTATTCT. Translating it yields CASSQPRDRGPSDTQYS.

This clonotype came up many times. This chain joins TRBV7-9 and TRBJ2-2; D is ambiguous. CDR1 and CDR2 (germline): SEHNR, FQNEAQ (reference sequence). CDR3 length equals 17 residues. V was pared by 5 bases and J by 4 bases, with 20 bases between. The CDR3 DNA is TGTGCCAGCAGCCGACGTGACATGGGCTTGGGCACCGGGGAGCTGTTTTTT. This gives the protein CASSRRDMGLGTGELFF.

The sample holds many counts of this clonotype. The chain is built from TRBV4-1 and TRBJ1-5, with TRBD1 matching 8 bases. The CDR3 is 15 amino acids. Germline lookup yields CDR1 MGHRA and CDR2 YSYEKL. Trimming cost V 1 base and J 4 bases; bases outside gene matches: 3. In nucleotides, the CDR3 is TGCGCCAGCAGCCAAGGTGGACAGGGTAATCAGCCCCAGCATTTT. This sequence encodes CASSQGGQGNQPQHF.

This clonotype was seen at least ten times. The chain employs TRBV29-1 and TRBJ2-7, with D unclear. V dropped 6 bases and J dropped 1 base, with 13 bases sitting between them. This CDR3 comprises 13 residues. Germline-derived CDR1 and CDR2 are SQVTM and ANQGSEA. This CDR3 is CSVSGPQSYEQYF. CDR3 DNA sequence: TGCAGCGTGTCCGGGCCCCAATCCTACGAGCAGTACTTC.

A remark on this clonotype: This may come from a read error, since a much larger clone is one base off. The DNA of the CDR3 is TGTGCCAGCGGTGATGGCAGCTCCGCGGGGGAGCAGTACTTC. As protein: CASGDGSSAGEQYF. V gene TRBV2 combines with J gene TRBJ2-7, with D possibly being TRBD2 (6 bases). Germline assignment: CDR1 SNHLY and CDR2 FYNNEI. The CDR3 runs 14 residues.

This clonotype was observed a few times. Written as DNA, the CDR3 is TGTGCCAGCAGTGAAGCGCTTCGGGGGGGCGATCACACGGATACGCAGTATTTT. Encoded protein: CASSEALRGGDHTDTQYF. The V gene is TRBV2, the J gene TRBJ2-3; TRBD2 aligns across 8 bases. Germline loops: CDR1 SNHLY, CDR2 FYNNEI. V lost 0 bases to trimming and J lost 6 bases; unmatched junction nucleotides: 14. The CDR3 contains 18 residues.

At least ten counts were recorded for this clonotype. The CDR3 is CAWSVRGRFYEQYF. The CDR3, as DNA: TGTGCCTGGAGTGTGAGGGGGCGCTTCTACGAGCAGTACTTC. The chain employs TRBV30 and TRBJ2-7, with 7 bases aligning to TRBD1. The germline V gene encodes CDR1 GTSNPN and CDR2 SVGIG (reference sequence). Trimming removed 0 bases from V and 3 bases from J; junction bases left unmatched: 5. CDR3 length: 14 residues.

The chain carries TRBV12-3 or TRBV12-4 and TRBJ1-5; unclear D gene. V was pared by 5 bases and J by 5 bases, with 16 bases between. The CDR3 length is 15 residues. CDR3 loop: CASSRPGITDQPQHF. The DNA for the CDR3 is TGTGCCAGCAGTCGACCGGGGATAACGGATCAGCCCCAGCATTTT.

This clonotype was seen ten or more times. The chain is built from TRBV7-9 and TRBJ2-1, with D possibly being TRBD1 (6 bases). In germline, CDR1 is SEHNR, CDR2 FQNEAQ (reference sequence). V lost 5 bases, J lost 9 bases, and 17 bases lay in between. The CDR3 contains 14 residues. As DNA, the CDR3 is TGTGCCAGCAGCCCCCTAGGGGGTGAGAGTGAGCAGTTCTTC. Residues: CASSPLGGESEQFF.

In its sample, this clonotype was seen a few times. The genes are TRBV2 and TRBJ1-1, with D hard to call. Trimming stripped 10 bases from V and 1 base from J, with 16 bases between. The CDR3 has 14 residues. Looked up from germline, CDR1 is SNHLY and CDR2 is FYNNEI. The CDR3 here is CATARTGWNTEAFF. CDR3 bases: TGTGCCACCGCACGGACGGGCTGGAACACTGAAGCTTTCTTT.

The chain joins TRBV6-5 to TRBJ2-3; the D gene could be TRBD1 or TRBD2 (5 bases each). This CDR3 is 15 amino acids long. Trimming left V 5 bases short and J 5 bases short, with 17 bases between. Per germline, CDR1 MNHEY and CDR2 SVGAGI. CDR3 coding DNA: TGTGCCAGCAGTAAGGACGAGGGGTATGAAGATACGCAGTATTTT. This codes for CASSKDEGYEDTQYF.

This clonotype was observed many times. V usage is TRBV4-3 and J usage is TRBJ1-2, with D hard to call. Germline values: CDR1 LGHNA, CDR2 YSLEER. The length of the CDR3 is 15 residues. The V gene lost 0 bases and the J gene lost 6 bases, with 14 bases spanning the gap. The chain's CDR3 is CASSQDIQRRNGYTF. DNA for the CDR3: TGCGCCAGCAGCCAAGATATCCAGAGAAGGAATGGCTACACCTTC.

Comments on this clonotype: A much bigger clone sits one base away, suggesting this may be a read error. The chain links TRBV4-1 to TRBJ2-7, with TRBD2 matching over 8 bases. Germline assignment: CDR1 MGHRA and CDR2 YSYEKL. This CDR3 has 14 amino acids. DNA of the CDR3: TGCGCCAGCAGCCATACCGGGACTAGAGACGAGCAGTGCTTC. It specifies CASSHTGTRDEQCF.

Note on this clonotype: A read error may explain this, as a much larger clone is one base away. The CDR3 carries no conserved terminal phenylalanine or tryptophan, so it likely arises from a read error. CDR3: CARSSVVAGPDTEAFI. CDR3 DNA sequence: TGTGCCCGGAGTAGTGTCGTCGCAGGGCCGGACACTGAAGCTTTCATT. This chain connects TRBV30 to TRBJ1-1, with D possibly matching TRBD1 (5 bases). The germline gives CDR1 GTSNPN, CDR2 SVGIG (reference sequence). The CDR3 runs 16 residues.

The chain carries TRBV30 and TRBJ2-3; D might be TRBD1 (6 bases). The V end was cut by 1 base, the J end by 2 bases, with 13 bases between. This CDR3 region has 15 residues. Germline V gives CDR1 GTSNPN, CDR2 SVGIG (reference sequence). The CDR3 bases are TGTGCCTGGAGTGCCGGGACACGCAACACAGATACGCAGTATTTT. Its protein is CAWSAGTRNTDTQYF.

This chain links TRBV4-2 with TRBJ2-7, with TRBD2 identical over 10 bases. Germline lookup yields CDR1 LGHNA and CDR2 YNFKEQ. V was pared by 5 bases and J by 6 bases, with 7 bases of the junction left unmatched. This CDR3 is 14 amino acids long. The CDR3 spells CASSDSGRACEQYF. In DNA, the CDR3 is TGTGCCAGCAGCGACAGCGGGAGGGCCTGCGAGCAGTACTTC.

This clonotype was picked up many times. The chain carries TRBV5-1 and TRBJ2-7; D is uncertain. V was clipped by 5 bases and J by 0 bases, with 9 bases between them. This CDR3 region has 13 residues. Germline-derived CDR1 and CDR2 are SGHRS and YFSETQ. The DNA of the CDR3 is TGCGCCAGCAGGGAAGTTAGCTCCTACGAGCAGTACTTC. This gives the protein CASREVSSYEQYF. Complete variable domain (other parts from reference TRBV5-1 and TRBJ2-7): KAGVTQTPRYLIKTRGQQVTLSCSPISGHRSVSWYQQTPGQGLQFLFEYFSETQRNKGNFPGRFSGRQFSNSRSEMNVSTLELGDSALYLCASREVSSYEQYFGPGTRLTVT.

The sample holds a few counts of this clonotype. The rearrangement joins TRBV30 to TRBJ2-4, with 11 bases fitting TRBD2. This CDR3 is built from 16 residues. Trimming took 2 bases from V and 5 from J; bases not matched to a gene: 8. From germline, CDR1 is GTSNPN and CDR2 SVGIG (reference sequence). In DNA form, the CDR3 reads TGTGCCTGGAGTACGGGGCTAGCGGGAGGTGAAAACATTCAGTACTTC. This sequence encodes CAWSTGLAGGENIQYF.

The chain combines TRBV20-1 with TRBJ2-7; 7 bases align to TRBD1. The ends lost 3 bases at V and 4 bases at J; junction bases unmatched: 12. Germline-derived CDR1 and CDR2 are DFQATT and SNEGSKA (reference sequence). This CDR3 contains 15 residues. CDR3 region: CSASGLAFRGYEQYF. The CDR3 nucleotides are TGCAGTGCTAGTGGCCTCGCGTTCAGGGGGTACGAGCAGTACTTC.

There are a few counts of this clonotype. DNA for the CDR3: TGCAGTGCTAGAGATTCCAGGGGTCGCCTACAAGAGACCCAGTACTTC. The encoded protein is CSARDSRGRLQETQYF. The chain couples TRBV20-1 to TRBJ2-5, with D possibly TRBD1 on 6 matching bases. The length of the CDR3 is 16 residues. The V gene's germline CDR1 is DFQATT and CDR2 SNEGSKA (reference sequence). V was trimmed by 0 bases and J by 2 bases, leaving 16 bases between them.